These T cell receptor beta chains were read from a single sample in a study of spatial heterogeneity in lung cancer. Via MiXCR, TCRdb re-called the 5' RACE reads, giving one row per CDR3 protein. The profile shows over 90,000 distinct CDR3 sequences, approximately 8.9% of them singletons. The specimen comprised PBMCs, sampled at surgery. The receptor set was obtained from a male donor with early-stage non-small cell lung cancer. Both conserved end residues are part of each CDR3. Each record gives: CDR3 protein, V gene, J gene.

cdr3_aa: CASSYPAGNPGELFF
v_call: TRBV6-6
j_call: TRBJ2-2

cdr3_aa: CATSDFGGGGFNEQFF
v_call: TRBV24-1
j_call: TRBJ2-1

cdr3_aa: CSGTDETQYF
v_call: TRBV29-1
j_call: TRBJ2-5

cdr3_aa: CASSWDRSYEQYF
v_call: TRBV6-2/TRBV6-3
j_call: TRBJ2-7

cdr3_aa: CASSFDRETQYF
v_call: TRBV5-1
j_call: TRBJ2-5

cdr3_aa: CASSLQGKGTDTQYF
v_call: TRBV5-6
j_call: TRBJ2-3

cdr3_aa: CSPNGGVLGYTF
v_call: TRBV20-1
j_call: TRBJ1-2

cdr3_aa: CSATRDLVSGYEQYF
v_call: TRBV29-1
j_call: TRBJ2-7

cdr3_aa: CASSLYQGNSPLHF
v_call: TRBV5-4
j_call: TRBJ1-6

cdr3_aa: CASSSLAASSYNEQFF
v_call: TRBV28
j_call: TRBJ2-1

cdr3_aa: CNVATQRANYGYTF
v_call: TRBV29-1
j_call: TRBJ1-2

cdr3_aa: CSARAGGALGELFF
v_call: TRBV20-1
j_call: TRBJ2-2

cdr3_aa: CASSLGGEGYEQYF
v_call: TRBV11-3
j_call: TRBJ2-7

cdr3_aa: CASSPRQSGANVLTF
v_call: TRBV18
j_call: TRBJ2-6

cdr3_aa: CASSLDTQETQYF
v_call: TRBV28
j_call: TRBJ2-5

cdr3_aa: CASSWDRNTGELFF
v_call: TRBV2
j_call: TRBJ2-2

cdr3_aa: CASSQDIPRLAGNEQFF
v_call: TRBV3-1
j_call: TRBJ2-1

cdr3_aa: CASSLTPSGTGELFF
v_call: TRBV28
j_call: TRBJ2-2

cdr3_aa: CASSQDTGVGQPQHF
v_call: TRBV5-1
j_call: TRBJ1-5

cdr3_aa: CASSQSRVDEQFF
v_call: TRBV23-1
j_call: TRBJ2-1

cdr3_aa: CSATQTRSQETQYF
v_call: TRBV20-1
j_call: TRBJ2-5

cdr3_aa: CASNEKGLSNQPQHF
v_call: TRBV10-2
j_call: TRBJ1-5

cdr3_aa: CATSDTAADTQYF
v_call: TRBV24-1
j_call: TRBJ2-3

cdr3_aa: CASCRDTIYNEQFF
v_call: TRBV28
j_call: TRBJ2-1

cdr3_aa: CSASSRELGDNEQFF
v_call: TRBV20-1
j_call: TRBJ2-1

cdr3_aa: CASSVRGLVGTLETQYF
v_call: TRBV9
j_call: TRBJ2-5

cdr3_aa: CAISGKDAGDEKLFF
v_call: TRBV10-3
j_call: TRBJ1-4

cdr3_aa: CSVSGRGTGELFF
v_call: TRBV29-1
j_call: TRBJ2-2

cdr3_aa: CASSFLAGGTGELFF
v_call: TRBV11-2
j_call: TRBJ2-2

cdr3_aa: CASSYAPRPYEQYF
v_call: TRBV6-2/TRBV6-3
j_call: TRBJ2-7

cdr3_aa: CAWRGRVTDTQYF
v_call: TRBV30
j_call: TRBJ2-3

cdr3_aa: CASNTATNTGELFF
v_call: TRBV12-3/TRBV12-4
j_call: TRBJ2-2

cdr3_aa: CASSSPALRSGANVLTF
v_call: TRBV19
j_call: TRBJ2-6

cdr3_aa: CASATGIVTEAFF
v_call: TRBV12-3/TRBV12-4
j_call: TRBJ1-1

cdr3_aa: CASSLREAGELFF
v_call: TRBV27
j_call: TRBJ2-2

cdr3_aa: CASSVPLLDRCNTEAFF
v_call: TRBV9
j_call: TRBJ1-1

cdr3_aa: CASSQIGGASNEKLFF
v_call: TRBV4-1
j_call: TRBJ1-4

cdr3_aa: CASSGIAGEDQETQYF
v_call: TRBV6-5
j_call: TRBJ2-5

cdr3_aa: CSVADKNEQFF
v_call: TRBV29-1
j_call: TRBJ2-1

cdr3_aa: CASSLNSASGEETQYF
v_call: TRBV7-2
j_call: TRBJ2-5

cdr3_aa: CASSVGPDGDTQYF
v_call: TRBV9
j_call: TRBJ2-3

cdr3_aa: CASSPGFSYEQYF
v_call: TRBV19
j_call: TRBJ2-7

cdr3_aa: CASSLDNTDTQYF
v_call: TRBV7-9
j_call: TRBJ2-3

cdr3_aa: CASSFQRTGANVLTF
v_call: TRBV28
j_call: TRBJ2-6

cdr3_aa: CASSLRAISNTEAFF
v_call: TRBV7-2
j_call: TRBJ1-1

cdr3_aa: CASSLDGGSSNQPQHF
v_call: TRBV7-2
j_call: TRBJ1-5

cdr3_aa: CASSLGTPSTDTQYF
v_call: TRBV7-2
j_call: TRBJ2-3